Listed below are T cell receptor beta chains from one sample, sequenced in a study of cytomegalovirus exposure and HLA in healthy donors. Measured with immunoSEQ multiplex PCR; TCRdb has only the in-frame clones, and not every one. Of a few hundred thousand clones in the sample, over 75% were seen once. The sequenced sample was PBMCs. These receptors all stem from a man aged 25-40 years in good health and CMV-seronegative. The CDR3 runs from the conserved cysteine through the conserved F or W. Fields, in order: V gene, J gene, clone size, D gene, CDR3 length, CDR3 protein, CDR3 DNA. A D gene is named only where the DNA matches it firmly. The size of a clone is reported for some rows only, either as once, few or many, or as a class for expanded clones.

V gene: TRBV7-9
J gene: TRBJ1-5
clone size: NA
D gene: TRBD1
CDR3 length: 15
CDR3 protein: CASSPGQGLTQPQHF
CDR3 DNA: TGTGCCAGCAGCCCCGGACAGGGGCTAACTCAGCCCCAGCATTTT

V gene: TRBV29-1
J gene: TRBJ1-3
clone size: NA
D gene: NA
CDR3 length: 14
CDR3 protein: CSAEARGARNTIYF
CDR3 DNA: TGCAGCGCCGAAGCTCGGGGGGCCCGAAACACCATATATTTT

V gene: TRBV30
J gene: TRBJ1-5
clone size: NA
D gene: NA
CDR3 length: 13
CDR3 protein: CAWATGRNQPQHF
CDR3 DNA: TGTGCCTGGGCGACGGGAAGGAATCAGCCCCAGCATTTT

V gene: TRBV7-2
J gene: TRBJ1-4
clone size: NA
D gene: NA
CDR3 length: 13
CDR3 protein: CASSLSRKEKLFF
CDR3 DNA: TGTGCCAGCAGCTTAAGCAGGAAGGAAAAACTGTTTTTT

V gene: TRBV7-2
J gene: TRBJ1-5
clone size: NA
D gene: NA
CDR3 length: 13
CDR3 protein: CASSLGRNQPQHF
CDR3 DNA: TGTGCCAGCAGCTTAGGGAGGAATCAGCCCCAGCATTTT

V gene: TRBV6-4
J gene: TRBJ1-3
clone size: NA
D gene: NA
CDR3 length: 12
CDR3 protein: CASDYLGNTIYF
CDR3 DNA: TGTGCCAGCGACTATCTTGGAAACACCATATATTTT

V gene: TRBV19
J gene: TRBJ2-7
clone size: NA
D gene: NA
CDR3 length: 15
CDR3 protein: CASSIDLRVPYEQYF
CDR3 DNA: TGTGCCAGTAGTATAGATCTCCGCGTTCCATACGAGCAGTACTTC

V gene: TRBV27
J gene: TRBJ1-6
clone size: NA
D gene: NA
CDR3 length: 17
CDR3 protein: CASTRGSEGPGGSPLHF
CDR3 DNA: TGTGCCAGCACTAGGGGTTCGGAGGGGCCGGGAGGGTCACCCCTCCACTTT

V gene: TRBV5-6
J gene: TRBJ1-5
clone size: NA
D gene: TRBD1
CDR3 length: 15
CDR3 protein: CASSRDRGRNQPQHF
CDR3 DNA: TGTGCCAGCAGCAGGGACAGGGGCCGGAATCAGCCCCAGCATTTT

V gene: TRBV27
J gene: TRBJ1-6
clone size: NA
D gene: TRBD1
CDR3 length: 15
CDR3 protein: CASSYRTGGISPLHF
CDR3 DNA: TGTGCCAGCAGTTATCGGACAGGAGGGATTTCACCCCTCCACTTT

V gene: TRBV27
J gene: TRBJ2-7
clone size: NA
D gene: NA
CDR3 length: 15
CDR3 protein: CASRTPRGAAYEQYF
CDR3 DNA: TGTGCCAGCAGGACCCCCAGAGGAGCCGCCTACGAGCAGTACTTC

V gene: TRBV9
J gene: TRBJ1-2
clone size: NA
D gene: NA
CDR3 length: 12
CDR3 protein: CASSATGGTPRF
CDR3 DNA: TGTGCCAGCAGCGCGACGGGAGGGACACCCCGTTTC

V gene: TRBV14
J gene: TRBJ1-5
clone size: NA
D gene: TRBD1
CDR3 length: 14
CDR3 protein: CASSETGTYQPQHF
CDR3 DNA: TGTGCCAGCAGCGAGACAGGGACTTATCAGCCCCAGCATTTT

V gene: TRBV6-4
J gene: TRBJ2-1
clone size: NA
D gene: NA
CDR3 length: 15
CDR3 protein: CASRQKVSSYNEQFF
CDR3 DNA: TGTGCCAGCAGACAAAAAGTAAGCTCCTACAATGAGCAGTTCTTC

V gene: TRBV25-1
J gene: TRBJ2-7
clone size: few
D gene: TRBD2
CDR3 length: 12
CDR3 protein: CASRREDREQYF
CDR3 DNA: TGTGCCAGCAGGCGGGAGGACCGGGAGCAGTACTTC

V gene: TRBV7-9
J gene: TRBJ1-1
clone size: NA
D gene: NA
CDR3 length: 14
CDR3 protein: CASSLVQGGAEAFF
CDR3 DNA: TGTGCCAGCAGCTTAGTTCAGGGAGGCGCTGAAGCTTTCTTT

V gene: TRBV2
J gene: TRBJ1-5
clone size: NA
D gene: NA
CDR3 length: 16
CDR3 protein: CASRAGDGGSNQPQHF
CDR3 DNA: TGTGCCAGCAGGGCAGGGGATGGTGGAAGCAATCAGCCCCAGCATTTT

V gene: TRBV14
J gene: TRBJ2-7
clone size: NA
D gene: NA
CDR3 length: 15
CDR3 protein: CASSPRQVLIHEQYF
CDR3 DNA: TGTGCCAGCAGCCCCCGACAGGTCCTGATCCACGAGCAGTACTTC

V gene: TRBV18
J gene: TRBJ2-7
clone size: few
D gene: TRBD1
CDR3 length: 15
CDR3 protein: CASSPPGGQGDEQYF
CDR3 DNA: TGTGCCAGCTCACCACCCGGCGGACAGGGAGACGAGCAGTACTTC

V gene: TRBV7-8
J gene: TRBJ2-7
clone size: NA
D gene: TRBD1
CDR3 length: 12
CDR3 protein: CASSLGGQAQYF
CDR3 DNA: TGTGCCAGCAGCTTAGGGGGACAGGCGCAGTACTTC

V gene: TRBV6-6
J gene: TRBJ1-6
clone size: few
D gene: TRBD1
CDR3 length: 15
CDR3 protein: CASSTDRATNSPLHF
CDR3 DNA: TGTGCCAGCAGCACGGACAGGGCCACTAACTCACCCCTCCACTTT

V gene: TRBV15
J gene: TRBJ2-1
clone size: NA
D gene: TRBD2
CDR3 length: 14
CDR3 protein: CATSRGTSRGEQFF
CDR3 DNA: TGTGCCACCAGTCGAGGGACTAGCCGAGGTGAGCAGTTCTTC

V gene: TRBV18
J gene: TRBJ1-1
clone size: NA
D gene: NA
CDR3 length: 12
CDR3 protein: CASSPLQGSTFF
CDR3 DNA: TGTGCCAGCTCACCACTACAGGGCTCTACTTTCTTT

V gene: TRBV9
J gene: TRBJ2-5
clone size: NA
D gene: NA
CDR3 length: 18
CDR3 protein: CASSVGRGSAGAGETQYF
CDR3 DNA: TGTGCCAGCAGCGTAGGAAGGGGCTCGGCAGGCGCCGGAGAGACCCAGTACTTC

V gene: TRBV19
J gene: TRBJ2-3
clone size: NA
D gene: NA
CDR3 length: 15
CDR3 protein: CASSWGRGSTDTQYF
CDR3 DNA: TGTGCCAGTAGTTGGGGGCGGGGGAGCACAGATACGCAGTATTTT

V gene: TRBV7-2
J gene: TRBJ1-5
clone size: NA
D gene: TRBD1
CDR3 length: 18
CDR3 protein: CASSQSLQGRGFAEPQHF
CDR3 DNA: TGTGCCAGCAGCCAATCTTTACAGGGCAGGGGGTTCGCGGAGCCCCAGCATTTT

V gene: TRBV5-4
J gene: TRBJ2-1
clone size: NA
D gene: TRBD1
CDR3 length: 15
CDR3 protein: CAGSPPRGTYNEQFF
CDR3 DNA: TGTGCCGGCAGCCCCCCCAGGGGGACCTACAATGAGCAGTTCTTC

V gene: TRBV19
J gene: TRBJ1-5
clone size: once
D gene: TRBD1
CDR3 length: 16
CDR3 protein: CASSRLGTGIDQPQHF
CDR3 DNA: TGTGCCAGTAGTAGGCTCGGGACAGGGATAGATCAGCCCCAGCATTTT

V gene: TRBV5-6
J gene: TRBJ2-1
clone size: NA
D gene: TRBD1
CDR3 length: 15
CDR3 protein: CASSHRQGFYNEQFF
CDR3 DNA: TGTGCCAGCAGCCACCGACAGGGATTCTACAATGAGCAGTTCTTC

V gene: TRBV2
J gene: TRBJ1-6
clone size: many
D gene: NA
CDR3 length: 14
CDR3 protein: CASSRQGGNSPLHF
CDR3 DNA: TGTGCCAGCAGTCGGCAAGGGGGTAATTCACCCCTCCACTTT

V gene: TRBV5-1
J gene: TRBJ2-7
clone size: NA
D gene: NA
CDR3 length: 13
CDR3 protein: CASKSTATYEQYF
CDR3 DNA: TGCGCCAGCAAAAGTACAGCCACCTACGAGCAGTACTTC

V gene: TRBV2
J gene: TRBJ2-1
clone size: NA
D gene: NA
CDR3 length: 14
CDR3 protein: CASSEAFGGDEQFF
CDR3 DNA: TGTGCCAGCAGTGAAGCGTTCGGAGGCGATGAGCAGTTCTTC

V gene: TRBV19
J gene: TRBJ2-7
clone size: NA
D gene: TRBD1
CDR3 length: 11
CDR3 protein: CASGTGFEQYF
CDR3 DNA: TGTGCCAGTGGGACAGGGTTTGAGCAGTACTTC

V gene: TRBV6-6
J gene: TRBJ1-2
clone size: NA
D gene: NA
CDR3 length: 14
CDR3 protein: CASSYSQDLYGYTF
CDR3 DNA: TGTGCCAGCAGTTACTCACAGGACCTCTATGGCTACACCTTC

V gene: TRBV10-3
J gene: TRBJ1-6
clone size: few
D gene: TRBD1
CDR3 length: 15
CDR3 protein: CAISESGTGGSPLHF
CDR3 DNA: TGTGCCATCAGTGAGTCTGGGACAGGGGGCTCCCCCCTCCACTTT

V gene: TRBV29-1
J gene: TRBJ2-7
clone size: NA
D gene: NA
CDR3 length: 13
CDR3 protein: CSVPGPGSHEQYF
CDR3 DNA: TGCAGCGTTCCGGGTCCTGGGAGCCACGAGCAGTACTTC

V gene: TRBV6-4
J gene: TRBJ2-4
clone size: NA
D gene: TRBD1
CDR3 length: 14
CDR3 protein: CASRIQGLRDIQYF
CDR3 DNA: TGTGCCAGCAGGATACAGGGGTTGCGGGACATTCAGTACTTC

V gene: TRBV15
J gene: TRBJ1-5
clone size: NA
D gene: NA
CDR3 length: 12
CDR3 protein: CATSRQFQPQHF
CDR3 DNA: TGTGCCACCAGCAGACAGTTTCAGCCCCAGCATTTT

V gene: TRBV10-1
J gene: TRBJ1-2
clone size: few
D gene: TRBD1
CDR3 length: 14
CDR3 protein: CASSESGQGYGYTF
CDR3 DNA: TGCGCCAGCAGTGAGTCAGGACAGGGCTATGGCTACACCTTC

V gene: TRBV5-6
J gene: TRBJ1-5
clone size: once
D gene: NA
CDR3 length: 14
CDR3 protein: CASSFGDSNQPQHF
CDR3 DNA: TGTGCCAGCAGCTTCGGGGATAGCAATCAGCCCCAGCATTTT

V gene: TRBV27
J gene: TRBJ1-6
clone size: few
D gene: NA
CDR3 length: 13
CDR3 protein: CASSLRFYSPLHF
CDR3 DNA: TGTGCCAGCAGTCTTCGGTTCTATTCACCCCTCCACTTT

V gene: TRBV6-5
J gene: TRBJ1-5
clone size: NA
D gene: NA
CDR3 length: 13
CDR3 protein: CARRGSNLQPQHF
CDR3 DNA: TGTGCCAGGCGGGGCAGCAATTTACAGCCCCAGCATTTT

V gene: TRBV7-9
J gene: TRBJ1-1
clone size: NA
D gene: NA
CDR3 length: 13
CDR3 protein: CASSFRQEIQAFF
CDR3 DNA: TGTGCCAGCAGCTTTCGACAGGAAATTCAAGCTTTCTTT

V gene: TRBV9
J gene: TRBJ1-6
clone size: NA
D gene: NA
CDR3 length: 14
CDR3 protein: CASSETVQNSPLHF
CDR3 DNA: TGTGCCAGCAGCGAGACAGTTCAAAATTCACCCCTCCACTTT

V gene: TRBV7-2
J gene: TRBJ2-7
clone size: NA
D gene: NA
CDR3 length: 16
CDR3 protein: CASSVTVTTGSYEQYF
CDR3 DNA: TGTGCCAGCAGCGTTACCGTTACTACAGGATCCTACGAGCAGTACTTC

V gene: TRBV4-2
J gene: TRBJ2-5
clone size: few
D gene: TRBD2
CDR3 length: 16
CDR3 protein: CASSLGTSGGQKTQYF
CDR3 DNA: TGTGCCAGCAGCCTCGGGACTAGCGGGGGACAAAAGACCCAGTACTTC

V gene: TRBV5-4
J gene: TRBJ1-1
clone size: NA
D gene: NA
CDR3 length: 13
CDR3 protein: CASSLRATTEAFF
CDR3 DNA: TGTGCCAGCAGCCTCAGGGCGACTACTGAAGCTTTCTTT

V gene: TRBV20-1
J gene: TRBJ2-5
clone size: NA
D gene: NA
CDR3 length: 11
CDR3 protein: CSARVQETQYF
CDR3 DNA: TGCAGTGCTAGAGTACAGGAGACCCAGTACTTC